This record covers a single TCR beta chain. These data belong to a study of blood T cells in healthy people across ages. Peripheral blood from each donor was collected in a volume of 8 to 10 milliliters. With 6 bases clipped from V and 8 bases from J, the junction kept 16 bases outside the gene matches. This CDR3 contains 16 residues. Through a sample-barcoded 5' primer and a J-beta primer mix, a second PCR was run for about 6 to 11 cycles. TCRdb processed the 5' RACE reads anew with MiXCR; each CDR3 protein has one entry. Of 710,000 or so distinct CDR3 sequences in the sample, 22% are singletons; the top ten hold approximately 20%.

Material for sequencing was blood. The receptor was derived from a man in his 70s in good health. This chain links TRBV12-3 or TRBV12-4 with TRBJ1-1, with 9 bases fitting TRBD1. The DNA for the CDR3 is TGTGCCAGCAGCCCATCTACCGGGACAGGGTATAAAGAAGCTTTCTTT. Residues: CASSPSTGTGYKEAFF.